These T cell receptor beta chains were read from a single sample in a study of blood T cell repertoires in COVID-19. TCRdb's copy holds only in-frame clones and misses some; the assay was immunoSEQ multiplex PCR. This table has 100,000 to 150,000 clones, 80% appearing once. Sequenced: peripheral blood. Every receptor here comes from a human donor in a cohort sampled during active COVID-19. Each CDR3 is given with its conserved first and last residue. The order of the fields is J gene, clone size, CDR3 length, V gene, D gene, CDR3 DNA, CDR3 protein. The D gene is left open where the match is weak. Where a row states a size, it is once, few, many or the class of an expanded clone; other rows omit it.

TRBJ2-5,-,15,TRBV19,TRBD1,TGTGCCAGTAGTACCGGGACAGGGGAAGGGGAGACCCAGTACTTC,CASSTGTGEGETQYF
TRBJ2-7,-,12,TRBV19,-,TGTGCCAGTAGTATACCCGGGGACGAGCAGTACTTC,CASSIPGDEQYF
TRBJ2-3,-,12,TRBV7-8,-,TGTGCCAGCAGCTTAGAATCCTTGACGCAGTATTTT,CASSLESLTQYF
TRBJ2-2,once,16,TRBV27,-,TGTGCCAGCAGTGGGACCAGGGGTAGGCGCACCGGGGAGCTGTTTTTT,CASSGTRGRRTGELFF
TRBJ2-1,-,13,TRBV28,-,TGTGCCACCGGAGGTGTCTCCTACAATGAGCAGTTCTTC,CATGGVSYNEQFF
TRBJ2-5,-,15,TRBV7-2,TRBD2,TGTGCCAGCAGCGCTAGCGGGAGGAGTGGGGAGACCCAGTACTTC,CASSASGRSGETQYF
TRBJ2-3,-,12,TRBV11-2,TRBD2,TGTGCAGGGGAGGGAAACGCAGATACGCAGTATTTT,CAGEGNADTQYF
TRBJ1-4,-,16,TRBV27,TRBD1,TGTGCCAGCAGTTTAAGGCAGGGGGCAACTAATGAAAAACTGTTTTTT,CASSLRQGATNEKLFF
TRBJ1-2,few,16,TRBV5-8,TRBD1,TGTGCCAGCAGCTCGACAGGGGGCAAATTTTCCGCTGGCTACACCTTC,CASSSTGGKFSAGYTF
TRBJ2-7,-,12,TRBV12-3/TRBV12-4,-,TGTGCCAGCAGAGCGGACAGCTACGAGCAGTACTTC,CASRADSYEQYF
TRBJ1-1,-,14,TRBV7-2,TRBD1,TGTGCCAGCAGCGCAGGGACAGCGAACACTGAAGCTTTCTTT,CASSAGTANTEAFF
TRBJ2-7,-,13,TRBV3-1/TRBV3-2,TRBD1,TGTGCCAGCAGTTACAGGGGCTCCTACGAGCAGTACTTC,CASSYRGSYEQYF
TRBJ2-5,-,15,TRBV5-6,TRBD1,TGTGCCAGCAGTTTGCGGACAGGGGCCGGGGAGACCCAGTACTTC,CASSLRTGAGETQYF
TRBJ1-3,once,16,TRBV28,-,TGTGCCAGCAGTCTGGGCTCGAGTTACTCTGGAAACACCATATATTTT,CASSLGSSYSGNTIYF
TRBJ2-5,-,13,TRBV28,-,TGTGCCAGCAGAGGGGGGGCGCGGGAGACCCAGTACTTC,CASRGGARETQYF
TRBJ2-1,many,16,TRBV7-8,-,TGTGCCAGCAGCAAACACGGGGGGCCCTCCTACAATGAGCAGTTCTTC,CASSKHGGPSYNEQFF
TRBJ1-1,-,11,TRBV20-1,-,TGCAGTGTTGGGCGGAACACTGAAGCTTTCTTT,CSVGRNTEAFF
TRBJ2-5,-,13,TRBV3-1/TRBV3-2,TRBD1,TGTGCCAGCAGCCACCGGACAGGAGAGACCCAGTACTTC,CASSHRTGETQYF
TRBJ2-2,-,13,TRBV18,-,TGTGCCAGCTCACCACAGACTCGCGGGGAGCTGTTTTTT,CASSPQTRGELFF
TRBJ1-6,-,14,TRBV7-3,-,TGTGCCAGCAGCTATTTGGCGGGTAATTCACCCCTCCACTTT,CASSYLAGNSPLHF
TRBJ2-2,-,15,TRBV18,TRBD2,TGTGCCAGCTCACCGGGAGGGATGGACACCGGGGAGCTGTTTTTT,CASSPGGMDTGELFF
TRBJ2-2,once,13,TRBV28,-,TGTGCCAGCATAGAGGGAGTGACCGGGGAGCTGTTTTTT,CASIEGVTGELFF
TRBJ1-6,-,17,TRBV18,TRBD1,TGTGCCAGCTCAACGGCAGGGGGCGCTTCCTATAATTCACCCCTCCACTTT,CASSTAGGASYNSPLHF
TRBJ1-2,-,15,TRBV5-1,TRBD1,TGCGCCAGCAGCTTGGGGCAGGGGGCTAACTATGGCTACACCTTC,CASSLGQGANYGYTF